A single sample gave rise to the 12 T cell receptor beta chains below, sequenced in a study of blood T cell repertoires in COVID-19. Clones were sequenced by immunoSEQ multiplex PCR, and TCRdb holds only the in-frame ones, with some missing. The sample holds under 400,000 clones, 90% seen once. The sample consisted of peripheral blood. The receptors come from a young man with active or convalescent COVID-19.

This clone showed up just a few times. The chain links TRBV5-1 to TRBJ2-7, with 7 positions matching TRBD1. Trimming took 7 bases from V and 0 from J; bases not matched to a gene: 10. Germline V gives CDR1 SGHRS, CDR2 YFSETQ. The CDR3 spans 15 residues. The CDR3, as DNA: TGCGCCAGCTCACCAACGGACAGGAGCTCCTACGAGCAGTACTTC. This translates into CASSPTDRSSYEQYF. The complete variable domain, with remaining parts taken from reference TRBV5-1 and TRBJ2-7, reads KAGVTQTPRYLIKTRGQQVTLSCSPISGHRSVSWYQQTPGQGLQFLFEYFSETQRNKGNFPGRFSGRQFSNSRSEMNVSTLELGDSALYLCASSPTDRSSYEQYFGPGTRLTVT.

This rearrangement joins TRBV28 to TRBJ1-5; a weak D match, TRBD1 (5 bases). The V end lost 5 bases, the J end lost 1 base, and 12 bases lay between the germline ends. Germline V lookup: CDR1 MDHEN, CDR2 SYDVKM. This CDR3 has 15 residues. The CDR3 region is CASSLRGMSNQPQHF. The DNA of the CDR3 is TGTGCCAGCAGTCTACGGGGGATGAGCAATCAGCCCCAGCATTTT. Filled out from reference TRBV28 and TRBJ1-5, the complete variable domain reads DVKVTQSSRYLVKRTGEKVFLECVQDMDHENMFWYRQDPGLGLRLIYFSYDVKMKEKGDIPEGYSVSREKKERFSLILESASTNQTSMYLCASSLRGMSNQPQHFGDGTRLSIL.

The J gene is TRBJ1-2, the V gene TRBV25-1; TRBD1 is a possible D gene (5 bases). V was cut by 6 bases and J by 8 bases, with 16 bases left in between. CDR3 length: 13 amino acids. CDR1 MGHDK and CDR2 SYGVNS come from the germline V gene. The CDR3 DNA reads as TGTGCCAGCAGCGGCCCGGGGGTAGAAGGCTACACCTTC. It translates to CASSGPGVEGYTF.

V gene TRBV6-4 combines with J gene TRBJ1-4, with TRBD1 matching over 7 bases. Germline CDR1 is MRHNA and CDR2 is SNTAGT. The CDR3 contains 16 residues. Germline trimming cut 8 bases from V and 3 bases from J; bases unmatched to any gene: 12. The CDR3 is CASGKPKGAANEKLFF. In DNA, the CDR3 is TGTGCCAGCGGAAAACCAAAGGGGGCGGCTAATGAAAAACTGTTTTTT.

The genes are TRBV7-9 and TRBJ1-1; D remains ambiguous. The CDR3 runs to 14 residues. V lost 7 bases, J lost 1 base, and 13 bases lay in between. Germline V gene lookup returns CDR1 SEHNR and CDR2 FQNEAQ (reference sequence). CDR3 loop: CASTRALGNTEAFF. In DNA form, the CDR3 reads TGTGCCAGCACCCGAGCACTTGGGAACACTGAAGCTTTCTTT. Using reference TRBV7-9 and TRBJ1-1 for the parts outside the CDR3, the full variable domain is DTGVSQNPRHKITKRGQNVTFRCDPISEHNRLYWYRQTLGQGPEFLTYFQNEAQLEKSRLLSDRFSAERPKGSFSTLEIQRTEQGDSAMYLCASTRALGNTEAFFGQGTRLTVV.

This clone was seen once. The chain combines TRBV9 with TRBJ2-7; TRBD1 might be the D (6 bases). Germline V gene data show CDR1 as SGDLS and CDR2 as YYNGEE. The CDR3 runs to 15 residues. Trimming took 0 bases from V and 3 from J, leaving 13 bases between them. In nucleotides, the CDR3 is TGTGCCAGCAGCGTAGAAGGAGGCAGGGGCTACGAGCAGTACTTC. Encoded protein: CASSVEGGRGYEQYF.

This clone appeared once. The chain uses TRBV9 and TRBJ1-2; no reliable D call. Between the trimmed V and J ends, which lost 7 bases and 6 bases, there was a span of 22 bases. Germline assignment: CDR1 SGDLS and CDR2 YYNGEE. CDR3 length equals 15 residues. This CDR3 reads CASPKPSISSDGYTF. CDR3 coding DNA: TGTGCCAGCCCTAAGCCTTCTATTAGTAGCGATGGCTACACCTTC.

The V gene is TRBV29-1, the J gene TRBJ1-1; perhaps TRBD1 as D (5 bases). Germline CDR1 is SQVTM and CDR2 is ANQGSEA. Between the trimmed V and J ends, which lost 6 bases and 3 bases, there was a span of 8 bases. The length of the CDR3 is 11 residues. CDR3 in DNA: TGCAGCGTGGGGGGGGACACTGAAGCTTTCTTT. Residues: CSVGGDTEAFF.

The rearrangement uses TRBV7-8 and TRBJ1-5; D is possibly TRBD1 (5 bases). Trimming cost V 2 bases and J 5 bases, with 10 bases left between them. There are 14 residues in the CDR3. Germline V gene data show CDR1 as SGHVS and CDR2 as FQNEAQ. The CDR3 here is CASSLLVGHQPQHF. CDR3 DNA sequence: TGTGCCAGCAGCTTATTGGTGGGGCATCAGCCCCAGCATTTT.

The rearrangement links TRBV28 to TRBJ2-7, with a weak D call TRBD2 (6 bases). Trimming removed 11 bases at V and 1 base at J, with 15 bases between. The germline gives CDR1 MDHEN, CDR2 SYDVKM. CDR3 length equals 13 residues. As DNA, the CDR3 is TGTGCCGTGGGGGGTCGAAATTCCTACGAGCAGTACTTC. This translates into CAVGGRNSYEQYF.

The gene calls are TRBV28 and TRBJ2-5; TRBD2 matches at 7 bases. Germline V CDR1 and CDR2: MDHEN, SYDVKM. Trimming removed 7 bases from V and 4 bases from J; junction bases left unmatched: 15. The CDR3 loop spans 16 amino acids. The CDR3, as DNA: TGTGCCAGCACCTCAATTTTCGGGGGGATGGGAGAGACCCAGTACTTC. This encodes CASTSIFGGMGETQYF. The whole variable domain, remainder taken from reference TRBV28 and TRBJ2-5, is DVKVTQSSRYLVKRTGEKVFLECVQDMDHENMFWYRQDPGLGLRLIYFSYDVKMKEKGDIPEGYSVSREKKERFSLILESASTNQTSMYLCASTSIFGGMGETQYFGPGTRLLVL.

The chain has TRBV6-2 or TRBV6-3 and TRBJ2-2; 7 positions match TRBD1. The V and J ends lost 5 bases and 1 base, in that order; junction bases with no gene match: 10. The CDR3 loop spans 17 amino acids. Germline CDR1 is MNHEY and CDR2 is SVGEGT. The CDR3 DNA reads TGTGCCAGCAGTCTAGACAGGGTCTATATGAACACCGGGGAGCTGTTTTTT. Its protein is CASSLDRVYMNTGELFF.